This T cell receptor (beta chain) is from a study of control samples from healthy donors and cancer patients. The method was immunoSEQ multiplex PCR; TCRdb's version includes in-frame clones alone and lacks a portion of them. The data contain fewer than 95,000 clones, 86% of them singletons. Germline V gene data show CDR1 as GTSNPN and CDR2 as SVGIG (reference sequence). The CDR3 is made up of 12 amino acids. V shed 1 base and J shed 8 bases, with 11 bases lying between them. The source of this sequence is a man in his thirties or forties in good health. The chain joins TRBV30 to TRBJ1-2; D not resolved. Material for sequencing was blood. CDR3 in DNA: TGTGCCTGGAGTGACGGCTCCCCGGGCTACACCTTC. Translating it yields CAWSDGSPGYTF.